The present T cell receptor beta chain was sequenced within a study of cytomegalovirus exposure and HLA in healthy donors. In this sample, this clone turned up once. Assay used: immunoSEQ multiplex PCR; TCRdb lists only in-frame clones, some missing. Among 250,000 to 350,000 clones, 88% were seen once, and the ten largest hold over 0.7%. The CDR3 is 17 amino acids. Trimming took off 0 bases at V and 7 bases at J, with 18 bases between the two ends. Germline-derived CDR1 and CDR2 are LGHNA and YSLEER. Sample: PBMCs. The chain carries TRBV4-3 and TRBJ1-4, with a weak D call TRBD1 (6 bases). The source of this sequence is a woman aged 18-29 years in good health and CMV-seronegative. CDR3 DNA sequence: TGCGCCAGCAGCCAAGAAGGTGGTCCGGCAGGGGTTGAAAAACTGTTTTTT. Its protein product is CASSQEGGPAGVEKLFF.